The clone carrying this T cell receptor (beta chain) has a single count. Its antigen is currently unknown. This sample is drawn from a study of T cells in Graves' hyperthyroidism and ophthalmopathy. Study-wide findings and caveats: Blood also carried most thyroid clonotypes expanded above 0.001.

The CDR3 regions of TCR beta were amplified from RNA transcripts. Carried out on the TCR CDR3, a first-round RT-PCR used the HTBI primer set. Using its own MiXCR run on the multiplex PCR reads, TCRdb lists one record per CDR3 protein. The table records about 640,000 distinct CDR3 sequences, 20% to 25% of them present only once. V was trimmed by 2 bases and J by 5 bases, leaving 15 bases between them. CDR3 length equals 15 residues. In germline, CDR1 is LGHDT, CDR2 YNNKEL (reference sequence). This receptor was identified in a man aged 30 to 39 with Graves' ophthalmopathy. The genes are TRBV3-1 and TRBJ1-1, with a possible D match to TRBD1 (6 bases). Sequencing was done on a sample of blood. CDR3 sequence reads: CASSQRGGARTEAFF. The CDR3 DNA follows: TGTGCCAGCAGCCAAAGGGGGGGGGCTAGGACTGAAGCTTTCTTT.